These 6 T cell receptor beta chains came from one sample sequenced in a study of T cells in Graves' hyperthyroidism and ophthalmopathy (dated by TCRdb to between 2017 and 2020). The library was obtained by multiplex PCR. Instrument on record: Illumina HiSeq 2000. The TCR beta CDR3 regions were amplified from the RNA transcripts. The first round of RT-PCR for the TCR CDR3 was performed with the HTBI primer set and the Qiagen OneStep RT-PCR kit. The public reads were quality trimmed at Q25 with fastp and then assembled into clones with MiXCR by TCRdb, keeping productive beta chains. Each entry merges the rows of one CDR3 protein and shows their most common DNA and genes. Recorded for this sample are approximately 600,000 distinct CDR3 sequences; about 15% of them occurred a single time. The biggest ten clones account for approximately 4.3% of the sample. The sample taken for sequencing was blood. The receptor set was obtained from a woman in her forties with Graves' ophthalmopathy.

This clonotype showed up many times. The rearrangement links TRBV25-1 to TRBJ1-2; maybe TRBD1 (5 bases). Germline CDR1 reads MGHDK; CDR2 reads SYGVNS. Trimming cost V 1 base and J 5 bases, with 14 bases left between them. CDR3 length equals 15 residues. CDR3 DNA: TGTGCCAGCAGTGAATCCGGGACCCCTTTATATGGCTACACCTTC. This gives the protein CASSESGTPLYGYTF.

This clonotype was picked up many times. The chain combines TRBV20-1 with TRBJ2-2, with D perhaps assigned TRBD1 or TRBD2 (5 bases each). CDR1 is DFQATT and CDR2 is SNEGSKA in the germline V gene (reference sequence). There are 16 residues in the CDR3. Between the trimmed V and J ends, which lost 0 bases and 2 bases, there was a span of 13 bases. As DNA, the CDR3 is TGCAGTGCTAGAGAGACCGGGACGGCTAACACCGGGGAGCTGTTTTTT. Translation gives CSARETGTANTGELFF.

The chain has TRBV2 and TRBJ2-7, with 8 bases aligning to TRBD2. The V gene's germline CDR1 is SNHLY and CDR2 FYNNEI. The CDR3 sequence is 16 residues long. J was trimmed by 0 bases and V by 1 base; bases with no gene match: 5. CDR3 DNA: TGTGCCAGCAGTGAAGAGGGCGGGAGGAGCTCCTACGAGCAGTACTTC. Amino acids: CASSEEGGRSSYEQYF.

This clonotype has at least ten counts. The chain employs TRBV6-5 and TRBJ1-2; D is possibly TRBD1 (5 bases). Germline-derived CDR1 and CDR2 are MNHEY and SVGAGI. The CDR3 totals 13 residues. Trimming removed 6 bases at V and 6 bases at J, with 14 bases between. The CDR3 sequence: CASSGGGYHGYTF. The CDR3 region has the DNA TGTGCCAGCAGCGGGGGAGGGTACCATGGCTACACCTTC.

The chain couples TRBV2 to TRBJ1-1; tentatively, D is TRBD1 (5 bases). Trimming removed 8 bases at V and 4 bases at J, with 14 bases between. This CDR3 has 13 residues. Germline values: CDR1 SNHLY, CDR2 FYNNEI. The CDR3 spells CASGGSWATEAFF. In DNA, the CDR3 is TGTGCCAGCGGGGGGAGTTGGGCCACTGAAGCTTTCTTT.

This clonotype was counted only a few times. The chain uses TRBV6-2 or TRBV6-3 and TRBJ2-5, with 9 nucleotides matching TRBD2. The V segment lost 2 bases and the J segment 4 bases; nucleotides outside the gene matches: 5. The length of the CDR3 is 15 residues. CDR1 is MNHEY and CDR2 is SVGEGT in the germline V gene. CDR3 residues: CASSYGGRATETQYF. In nucleotides, the CDR3 is TGTGCCAGCAGTTACGGCGGGAGGGCCACAGAGACCCAGTACTTC.